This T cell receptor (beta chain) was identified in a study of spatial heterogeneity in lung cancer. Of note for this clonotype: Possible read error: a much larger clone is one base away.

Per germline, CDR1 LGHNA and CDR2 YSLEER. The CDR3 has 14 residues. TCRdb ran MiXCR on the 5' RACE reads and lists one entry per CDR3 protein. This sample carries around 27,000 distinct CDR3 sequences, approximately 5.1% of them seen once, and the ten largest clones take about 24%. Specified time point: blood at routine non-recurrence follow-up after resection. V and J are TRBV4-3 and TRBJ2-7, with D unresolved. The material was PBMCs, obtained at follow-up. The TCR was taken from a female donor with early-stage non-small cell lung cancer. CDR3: CTSSRAMEYYEQYF. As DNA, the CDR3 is TGCACCAGCTCCCGGGCAATGGAGTACTACGAGCAGTACTTC.